The present T cell receptor (beta chain) was sequenced within a study of cytomegalovirus exposure and HLA in healthy donors. Findings and limits, study-wide: The study carried out a later analysis of TCR beta sequences. It associated approximately 15,000 of them with specific HLA alleles at a false discovery rate of 0.05.

In the PCR, 60 Vbeta and 13 Jbeta primers were used. Clones were sequenced by immunoSEQ multiplex PCR, and TCRdb holds only the in-frame ones, with some missing. The sample has a few hundred thousand clones, roughly 83% seen once. This CDR3 has 15 residues. V shed 5 bases, J shed 0 bases, and the junction held 2 bases outside the gene matches. Germline V gene sequence: CDR1 SGHVS, CDR2 FQNEAQ. As for this clone: Its antigen is as yet unknown.

Sequencing used PBMCs. The sequence was obtained from a girl between 10 and 17 years old in good health and CMV-seronegative. The chain combines TRBV7-8 with TRBJ2-2, with 8 bases identical to TRBD1. The CDR3 coding sequence is TGTGCCAGCAGCGAGGACAGGGCGAACACCGGGGAGCTGTTTTTT. Protein product: CASSEDRANTGELFF. The variable domain in full, with the rest retrieved from reference TRBV7-8 and TRBJ2-2, is GAGVSQSPRYKVAKRGQDVALRCDPISGHVSLFWYQQALGQGPEFLTYFQNEAQLDKSGLPSDRFFAERPEGSVSTLKIQRTQQEDSAVYLCASSEDRANTGELFFGEGSRLTVL.